The rows below give T cell receptor beta chains drawn from one sample of a study of T cell responses to AZD1222 COVID-19 vaccine. The repertoire was sequenced with immunoSEQ multiplex PCR; TCRdb's copy has only in-frame clones and lacks some. The sample contains more than 95,000 clones, around 89% of which appear only once. The sequences come from peripheral blood, collected on day 0 of AZD1222 vaccination. The receptor set was obtained from an adult in good health. Each CDR3 is given with its conserved first and last residue. Each record gives: V gene, J gene, clone size, D gene, CDR3 length, CDR3 protein, CDR3 DNA. The D gene is left open where the match is weak. Rows give clone size only sometimes, using once, few, many, or a class for an expanded clone.

V: TRBV3-1/TRBV3-2
J: TRBJ1-1
size: NA
D: NA
length: 13
CDR3: CASSGSGATEAFF
DNA: TGTGCCAGCAGCGGATCGGGGGCGACTGAAGCTTTCTTT

V: TRBV7-9
J: TRBJ1-3
size: NA
D: NA
length: 14
CDR3: CASSFSVSGNTIYF
DNA: TGTGCCAGCAGCTTCTCGGTCTCTGGAAACACCATATATTTT

V: TRBV14
J: TRBJ1-5
size: NA
D: TRBD1
length: 16
CDR3: CASSQDGQGGDQPQHF
DNA: TGTGCCAGCAGCCAAGATGGACAGGGCGGTGATCAGCCCCAGCATTTT

V: TRBV19
J: TRBJ2-5
size: once
D: NA
length: 14
CDR3: CASSPGTRQETQYF
DNA: TGTGCCAGTAGTCCGGGGACGCGGCAAGAGACCCAGTACTTC

V: TRBV24-1
J: TRBJ1-2
size: NA
D: NA
length: 16
CDR3: CATSESTTGANYGYTF
DNA: TGTGCCACCAGTGAGTCCACAACCGGAGCTAACTATGGCTACACCTTC

V: TRBV5-1
J: TRBJ2-7
size: NA
D: TRBD2
length: 15
CDR3: CASSLLVAGGYEQYF
DNA: TGCGCCAGCAGCTTGTTGGTAGCGGGGGGTTACGAGCAGTACTTC

V: TRBV4-2
J: TRBJ2-5
size: few
D: NA
length: 14
CDR3: CASSQGKIQETQYF
DNA: TGTGCCAGCAGCCAAGGAAAAATCCAAGAGACCCAGTACTTC

V: TRBV6-5
J: TRBJ2-7
size: NA
D: NA
length: 15
CDR3: CASSEGSASSYEQYF
DNA: TGTGCCAGCAGCGAGGGTAGCGCCAGCTCCTACGAGCAGTACTTC

V: TRBV27
J: TRBJ1-1
size: NA
D: NA
length: 11
CDR3: CASKVNTEAFF
DNA: TGTGCCAGCAAGGTGAACACTGAAGCTTTCTTT

V: TRBV7-9
J: TRBJ2-3
size: NA
D: NA
length: 16
CDR3: CASSPWGGASTDTQYF
DNA: TGTGCCAGCAGCCCATGGGGCGGAGCTAGCACAGATACGCAGTATTTT

V: TRBV5-6
J: TRBJ2-7
size: NA
D: NA
length: 11
CDR3: CASSLAHEQYF
DNA: TGTGCCAGCAGCTTAGCACACGAGCAGTACTTC

V: TRBV6-4
J: TRBJ1-1
size: NA
D: NA
length: 13
CDR3: CASSLSRATEAFF
DNA: TGTGCCAGCAGTTTGTCCAGGGCCACTGAAGCTTTCTTT

V: TRBV28
J: TRBJ2-1
size: once
D: TRBD1
length: 15
CDR3: CASRSTGGLGNEQFF
DNA: TGTGCCAGCAGATCGACAGGGGGACTTGGGAATGAGCAGTTCTTC

V: TRBV4-3
J: TRBJ1-1
size: NA
D: NA
length: 14
CDR3: CASSQGSRHTEAFF
DNA: TGCGCCAGCAGCCAAGGGAGCAGACACACTGAAGCTTTCTTT

V: TRBV7-9
J: TRBJ2-3
size: NA
D: NA
length: 12
CDR3: CASSLFEDTQYF
DNA: TGTGCCAGCAGCTTGTTCGAAGATACGCAGTATTTT

V: TRBV7-8
J: TRBJ2-2
size: NA
D: NA
length: 14
CDR3: CASKGYPNTGELFF
DNA: TGTGCCAGCAAGGGTTACCCTAACACCGGGGAGCTGTTTTTT

V: TRBV3-1/TRBV3-2
J: TRBJ1-2
size: NA
D: TRBD1
length: 15
CDR3: CASSHTGTGNYGYTF
DNA: TGTGCCAGCAGCCATACCGGGACAGGGAACTATGGCTACACCTTC

V: TRBV7-2
J: TRBJ2-5
size: NA
D: TRBD1
length: 16
CDR3: CASSPFRTGLGETQYF
DNA: TGTGCCAGCAGCCCATTTCGGACAGGGCTAGGAGAGACCCAGTACTTC

V: TRBV19
J: TRBJ1-5
size: once
D: NA
length: 15
CDR3: CASRAGESGNQPQHF
DNA: TGTGCCAGCCGGGCGGGGGAATCCGGCAATCAGCCCCAGCATTTT

V: TRBV7-8
J: TRBJ1-1
size: NA
D: NA
length: 13
CDR3: CASSLGQSTEAFF
DNA: TGTGCCAGCAGCTTAGGCCAGAGCACTGAAGCTTTCTTT

V: TRBV13
J: TRBJ1-1
size: NA
D: NA
length: 16
CDR3: CASSPVVGGHDTEAFF
DNA: TGTGCCAGCAGCCCGGTAGTGGGGGGCCACGACACTGAAGCTTTCTTT

V: TRBV7-2
J: TRBJ2-2
size: NA
D: NA
length: 16
CDR3: CASSFVASANTGELFF
DNA: TGTGCCAGCAGCTTTGTAGCCAGCGCGAACACCGGGGAGCTGTTTTTT

V: TRBV4-3
J: TRBJ2-2
size: NA
D: NA
length: 15
CDR3: CASSPRRGSTGELFF
DNA: TGCGCCAGCAGCCCCCGCCGGGGGTCCACCGGGGAGCTGTTTTTT

V: TRBV6-6
J: TRBJ1-5
size: once
D: NA
length: 16
CDR3: CASSYSKAVSNQPQHF
DNA: TGTGCCAGCAGTTACTCGAAGGCAGTTAGCAATCAGCCCCAGCATTTT

V: TRBV7-6
J: TRBJ2-3
size: NA
D: TRBD2
length: 15
CDR3: CASSRSGAVWDTQYF
DNA: TGTGCCAGCAGCCGTAGCGGGGCGGTGTGGGATACGCAGTATTTT

V: TRBV11-2
J: TRBJ1-1
size: NA
D: NA
length: 14
CDR3: CASSFRGHNTEAFF
DNA: TGTGCCAGCAGCTTTAGAGGGCACAACACTGAAGCTTTCTTT

V: TRBV29-1
J: TRBJ1-4
size: NA
D: NA
length: 13
CDR3: CSAPDATNEKLFF
DNA: TGCAGCGCCCCGGATGCAACTAATGAAAAACTGTTTTTT

V: TRBV5-1
J: TRBJ1-2
size: NA
D: TRBD1
length: 15
CDR3: CASSSSGTGSRGYTF
DNA: TGCGCCAGCAGCTCGTCCGGGACAGGGTCTCGCGGCTACACCTTC

V: TRBV4-3
J: TRBJ1-4
size: NA
D: NA
length: 16
CDR3: CASSHDRGTTNEKLFF
DNA: TGCGCCAGCAGCCACGACAGAGGTACAACTAATGAAAAACTGTTTTTT

V: TRBV3-1/TRBV3-2
J: TRBJ2-2
size: NA
D: TRBD2
length: 16
CDR3: CASSHPSGTRLGELFF
DNA: TGTGCCAGCAGCCACCCTAGCGGGACCCGGCTCGGGGAGCTGTTTTTT

V: TRBV2
J: TRBJ1-5
size: NA
D: TRBD1
length: 15
CDR3: CASSVGQHSNQPQHF
DNA: TGTGCCAGCAGTGTGGGACAGCATAGCAATCAGCCCCAGCATTTT

V: TRBV3-1/TRBV3-2
J: TRBJ2-7
size: NA
D: NA
length: 11
CDR3: CASSSTAEQYF
DNA: TGTGCCAGCAGCTCAACGGCCGAGCAGTACTTC

V: TRBV30
J: TRBJ2-1
size: NA
D: NA
length: 12
CDR3: CAWRLSGTEQFF
DNA: TGTGCCTGGAGACTGAGTGGTACTGAGCAGTTCTTC

V: TRBV19
J: TRBJ2-3
size: NA
D: TRBD1
length: 15
CDR3: CASSIGQGATDTQYF
DNA: TGTGCCAGTAGTATAGGCCAGGGGGCGACAGATACGCAGTATTTT

V: TRBV12-3/TRBV12-4
J: TRBJ2-7
size: NA
D: NA
length: 12
CDR3: CASSLVLGEQYF
DNA: TGTGCCAGCAGTTTAGTGTTGGGGGAGCAGTACTTC

V: TRBV4-1
J: TRBJ2-6
size: NA
D: TRBD2
length: 19
CDR3: CASSQDISAGGSGANVLTF
DNA: TGCGCCAGCAGCCAAGATATCTCTGCGGGAGGCTCTGGGGCCAACGTCCTGACTTTC

V: TRBV6-6
J: TRBJ1-6
size: NA
D: NA
length: 15
CDR3: CASSSVGTFNSPLHF
DNA: TGTGCCAGCAGTTCGGTTGGGACGTTCAATTCACCCCTCCACTTT

V: TRBV5-1
J: TRBJ1-1
size: NA
D: NA
length: 14
CDR3: CASSLAGQNTEAFF
DNA: TGCGCCAGCAGCTTGGCCGGGCAGAACACTGAAGCTTTCTTT

V: TRBV7-2
J: TRBJ2-7
size: NA
D: TRBD1
length: 17
CDR3: CASSSLKNRGATYEQYF
DNA: TGTGCCAGCAGTTCGCTAAAAAACAGGGGCGCAACCTACGAGCAGTACTTC